The clone carrying this T cell receptor beta chain was counted at least ten times. The antigen remains undetermined. The record originates from a study of T cells in Graves' hyperthyroidism and ophthalmopathy. Study-level findings and limits: Blood also contained most expanded thyroid clonotypes above 0.001. Progression to ophthalmopathy was predicted a median of roughly seven months early.

Authors of the study amplified TCR beta CDR3 regions from RNA transcripts. Using the HTBI primer set, a first-round RT-PCR was run on the TCR CDR3. Using its own MiXCR run on the multiplex PCR reads, TCRdb lists one record per CDR3 protein. The table has around 760,000 distinct CDR3 sequences, approximately 36% seen once. This CDR3 is 14 amino acids long. Trimming stripped 5 bases from V and 0 bases from J, with 8 bases between. Germline assignment: CDR1 LNHDA and CDR2 SQIVND (reference sequence). The source of the PBMCs was approximately 10 ml of fresh peripheral blood. This TCR derives from a woman between 35 and 50 years old with Graves' hyperthyroidism. The chain is built from TRBV19 and TRBJ1-3; D is unresolved. The sample comprised blood. The CDR3 DNA sequence: TGTGCCAGTAGTCCCCAGAGCTCTGGAAACACCATATATTTT. Residues: CASSPQSSGNTIYF.